This TCR beta chain was profiled in a study of Ad26.COV2.S vaccination and SARS-CoV-2 variants. Described treatment: roughly 20 received Ad26.COV2.S at low or high dose, single or two shots; roughly 5 received placebo; per-sample allocation not given. Specimens were obtained on day 63 following the first vaccine or placebo injection. The V gene end was trimmed by 3 bases and the J gene end by 4 bases; junction bases not matched to a gene: 10. The CDR3 runs 18 residues. Germline CDR1 and CDR2: LGHDT and YNNKEL (reference sequence). Profiled with immunoSEQ multiplex PCR; TCRdb holds only in-frame clones, not every one. The sample records roughly 270,000 clones, approximately 89% being singletons.

The clonotype originates from a person aged 18-65 years who received the Ad26.COV2.S COVID-19 vaccine or a placebo. The source material was peripheral blood, sampled in a trial of Ad26.COV2.S vaccine versus placebo. This chain links TRBV3-1 (or the pseudogene TRBV3-2) with TRBJ2-3; TRBD2 agrees at 13 bases. This CDR3 reads CASSQGRTSGRDPDTQYF. CDR3 DNA: TGTGCCAGCAGCCAGGGCCGAACTAGCGGGAGGGACCCAGATACGCAGTATTTT.